Listed below are T cell receptor beta chains from one sample, sequenced in a study of neurological immune-mediated disorders. TCRdb redid the calling of the 5' RACE reads with MiXCR, one entry per CDR3 protein. The repertoire holds around 78,000 distinct CDR3 sequences, with approximately 17% as singletons. Specimen: PBMCs. The receptors here all came from a woman aged 40 to 55 in good health. Both conserved end residues are part of each CDR3. D genes are given only for firm matches. Clone size is not always given. Where it is, it says once, few, many or a class for expanded clones.

D	V	size	J	DNA	CDR3
-	TRBV5-5	-	TRBJ1-6	TGTGCCAGCACCCACCGGGAGTGGGGTAATTCACCCCTCCACTTT	CASTHREWGNSPLHF
TRBD2	TRBV20-1	many	TRBJ2-3	TGCAGTGCCCAGCGGGGGGGAGGCACAGATACGCAGTATTTT	CSAQRGGGTDTQYF
-	TRBV5-1	-	TRBJ2-1	TGCGCCAGCAGCTTAGGACTAGAGGGGGAGGACAATGAACAGTTCTTC	CASSLGLEGEDNEQFF
-	TRBV27	many	TRBJ1-5	TGTGCCAGCAGCACAGGGCATCAGCCCCAGCATTTT	CASSTGHQPQHF
-	TRBV20-1	-	TRBJ1-5	TGCAGTGCTAGTGTCCCCTTTGGAGTGGGTGGGGATCAGCCCCAGCATTTT	CSASVPFGVGGDQPQHF
TRBD2	TRBV25-1	many	TRBJ2-5	TGTGCCAGCCGGGGGACTAGCGGGCAGGAGACCCAGTACTTC	CASRGTSGQETQYF
-	TRBV4-3	many	TRBJ2-7	TGCGCCAGCAGCCTCGACAGGAATAACTACGAGCAGTACTTC	CASSLDRNNYEQYF
TRBD1	TRBV10-3	many	TRBJ2-1	TGTGCCATCAGTGAGTCAGGGACAGGGAGGCCCAATGAGCAGTTCTTC	CAISESGTGRPNEQFF
TRBD1	TRBV20-1	many	TRBJ1-4	TGCAGTGCTTTGGACAGGAAGAATGAAAAACTGTTTTTT	CSALDRKNEKLFF
TRBD2	TRBV27	-	TRBJ2-7	TGTGCCAGCAGTTCCTATAGCGGGGGGGCCTCCTACGAGCAGTACTTC	CASSSYSGGASYEQYF
-	TRBV4-3	many	TRBJ2-3	TGCGCCAGCAGCCCAGGCAGGGCTAGCACAGATACGCAGTATTTT	CASSPGRASTDTQYF
-	TRBV5-1	-	TRBJ2-5	TGCGCCAGCAGCTTGGGGGGCTCGGTAGCGGAGACCCAGTACTTC	CASSLGGSVAETQYF
TRBD1	TRBV20-1	many	TRBJ2-3	TGCAGTGCTAGGGACAGGGCTAGCACAGATACGCAGTATTTT	CSARDRASTDTQYF
TRBD1	TRBV5-6	many	TRBJ1-2	TGTGCCAGCAGCCCTGGGACAGTCAATAACTATGGCTACACCTTC	CASSPGTVNNYGYTF
TRBD1	TRBV5-6	many	TRBJ1-1	TGTGCCAGCCCGGACAGGGGGCGGGCTGAAGCTTTCTTT	CASPDRGRAEAFF
TRBD2	TRBV5-1	many	TRBJ2-1	TGCGCCAGCTTGCGGGCGGGGGGGGACAACAATGAGCAGTTCTTC	CASLRAGGDNNEQFF
TRBD2	TRBV4-3	few	TRBJ2-3	TGCGCCAGCAGCCAACTGGCCGGGGGGACCCCACCAGATACGCAGTATTTT	CASSQLAGGTPPDTQYF
TRBD1	TRBV5-1	many	TRBJ2-3	TGCGCCAGCAGCTTGGCCCAGGGGGCAGATACGCAGTATTTT	CASSLAQGADTQYF
-	TRBV24-1	-	TRBJ1-6	TGTGCCACCAGTGATCGGTTTTGGAATTCACCCCTCCACTTT	CATSDRFWNSPLHF
TRBD1	TRBV10-2	once	TRBJ1-2	TGCGCAAGCAGCCCCGGGACAGAGGGCGTAAGCTACACCTTC	CASSPGTEGVSYTF
TRBD1	TRBV12-3/TRBV12-4	many	TRBJ2-5	TGTGCCAGCAGTCCCCAGGACAGGGGGGAGACCCAGTACTTC	CASSPQDRGETQYF
-	TRBV6-6	few	TRBJ2-5	TGTGCCAGCAGTTATGGGGGGACTTACCTCCAAGAGACCCAGTACTTC	CASSYGGTYLQETQYF
TRBD2	TRBV20-1	many	TRBJ2-2	TGCAGTGCTAGGGGGGGGGACCGGGACACCGGGGAGCTGTTTTTT	CSARGGDRDTGELFF
TRBD1	TRBV7-2	medium-sized	TRBJ2-3	TGTGCCAGCAGCCCTACAGGGGGTAAGACAGATACGCAGTATTTT	CASSPTGGKTDTQYF
-	TRBV12-3/TRBV12-4	many	TRBJ2-2	TGTGCCAGCAGTACCCACACCGGGGAGCTGTTTTTT	CASSTHTGELFF
-	TRBV29-1	many	TRBJ2-5	TGCAGCGTTGAGGACAGCACGACATCCCAAGAGACCCAGTACTTC	CSVEDSTTSQETQYF
TRBD1	TRBV7-8	many	TRBJ1-5	TGTGCCAGCAGCCTAAGACAGGGGGCGGGTCAGCCCCAGCATTTT	CASSLRQGAGQPQHF
-	TRBV7-2	many	TRBJ1-6	TGTGCCAGCAGCTCGACGGGTTCACCCCTCCACTTT	CASSSTGSPLHF
TRBD2	TRBV18	-	TRBJ2-1	TGTGCCAGCTCACCTTCTAGCGGCCGAGCCAATGAGCAGTTCTTC	CASSPSSGRANEQFF
TRBD1	TRBV6-1	many	TRBJ2-4	TGTGCCAGCAGTGCGACAGGGAACCAAAACATTCAGTACTTC	CASSATGNQNIQYF
-	TRBV3-1	many	TRBJ2-1	TGTGCCAGCAGCCAACTACCGCATGAGCAGTTCTTC	CASSQLPHEQFF
-	TRBV20-1	-	TRBJ2-3	TGCAGTGCCATGTACACAGATACGCAGTATTTT	CSAMYTDTQYF
TRBD1	TRBV14	many	TRBJ1-6	TGTGCCAGCAGCCTACAGGGGGCAAATTCACCCCTCCACTTT	CASSLQGANSPLHF
TRBD2	TRBV7-2	many	TRBJ2-5	TGTGCCAGCAGCTTAGGAGGCGGGGGGGCCGGAAAGACCCAGTACTTC	CASSLGGGGAGKTQYF
TRBD2	TRBV6-1	many	TRBJ2-1	TGTGCCAGCAGTGAAAGACTAGCGGGGGCGAATGAGCAGTTCTTC	CASSERLAGANEQFF
TRBD1	TRBV7-2	-	TRBJ1-1	TGTGCCAGCAGCCCGACAGGGCCCCTGAACACTGAAGCTTTCTTT	CASSPTGPLNTEAFF
-	TRBV6-6	many	TRBJ1-5	TGTGCCAGCAGTTACTCAGGGGGTTCAGGTGGCAATCAGCCCCAGCATTTT	CASSYSGGSGGNQPQHF
-	TRBV20-1	few	TRBJ1-2	TGCAGTGCCGCTGACATGGTCGGGTATGGCTACACCTTC	CSAADMVGYGYTF
-	TRBV10-3	many	TRBJ1-2	TGTGCCATCAGAGCAACCGGGACCGCAATCTATGGCTACACCTTC	CAIRATGTAIYGYTF
-	TRBV29-1	many	TRBJ1-4	TGCAGCGTTGAAGATTATGGTAGACTGTTTTTT	CSVEDYGRLFF
-	TRBV29-1	-	TRBJ2-3	TGCAGCGTCCGAACAGATACGCAGTATTTT	CSVRTDTQYF
-	TRBV5-6	many	TRBJ2-2	TGTGCCAGCAGCTACAGGGTCACCGGGGAGCTGTTTTTT	CASSYRVTGELFF
TRBD1	TRBV6-2/TRBV6-3	medium-sized	TRBJ2-7	TGTGCCAGCAGTTACGGGACAGGGGGCTACGAGCAGTACTTC	CASSYGTGGYEQYF
-	TRBV15	many	TRBJ2-7	TGTGCCACCAGCGGCGACCTCCTTGTCGGGGGGCCCAATGACGAGCAGTACTTC	CATSGDLLVGGPNDEQYF
-	TRBV5-1	many	TRBJ1-1	TGCGCCAGCAGCTCGGGTCTAGGATTATCTGAAGCTTTCTTT	CASSSGLGLSEAFF
-	TRBV6-2/TRBV6-3	many	TRBJ2-1	TGTGCCAGCAGGGCCCCAGGGGTCAGTTCCTACAATGAGCAGTTCTTC	CASRAPGVSSYNEQFF
TRBD2	TRBV11-2	once	TRBJ2-5	TGTGCCAGCACCCGGACTAGCGGGGAAGAGACCCAGTACTTC	CASTRTSGEETQYF
TRBD2	TRBV20-1	many	TRBJ2-5	TGCAGTGCTAGAGATTTACTAGCGGGGGTACAAGAGACCCAGTACTTC	CSARDLLAGVQETQYF